The clone carrying this T cell receptor (beta chain) is classed as medium-sized (0.01 to 0.1%) by frequency. Its specificity is unknown. This specimen comes from a study of CD8 T cells in cerebrospinal fluid in Alzheimer's disease. Study-wide points: Finding EBV-specific TCRs in cerebrospinal fluid does not show EBV causes Alzheimer's disease.

The CDR3 extends over 15 amino acids. The germline gives CDR1 DFQATT, CDR2 SNEGSKA (reference sequence). CSF cells underwent 10X single-cell V(D)J and 5' gene-expression profiling. One entry per CDR3 protein, without DNA, is what TCRdb gives after re-calling the 10x single-cell sequencing reads. The sample table sets out approximately 790 distinct CDR3 sequences. The rearrangement joins TRBV20-1 to TRBJ2-4; TCRdb's assignment of TRBD2 cannot be checked, as there is no DNA. The specimen was cerebrospinal fluid. The receptor was derived from a human donor with Parkinson's disease. CDR3 sequence: CSVSGTSTPENIQYF.